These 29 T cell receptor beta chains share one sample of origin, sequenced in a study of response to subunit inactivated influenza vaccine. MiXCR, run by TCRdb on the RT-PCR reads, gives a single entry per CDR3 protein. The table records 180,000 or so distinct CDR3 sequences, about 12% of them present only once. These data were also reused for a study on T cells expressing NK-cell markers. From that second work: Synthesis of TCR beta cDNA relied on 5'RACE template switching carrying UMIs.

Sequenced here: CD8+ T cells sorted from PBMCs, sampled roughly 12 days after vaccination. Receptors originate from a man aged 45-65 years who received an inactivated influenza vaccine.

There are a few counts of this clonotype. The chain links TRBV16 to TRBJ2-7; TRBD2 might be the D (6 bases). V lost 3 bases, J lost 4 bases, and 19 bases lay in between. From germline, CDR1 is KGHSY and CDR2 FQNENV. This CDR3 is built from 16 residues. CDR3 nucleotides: TGTGCCAGCAGCCACCCCAACGTCGGGAGTGGTTACGAGCAGTACTTC. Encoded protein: CASSHPNVGSGYEQYF.

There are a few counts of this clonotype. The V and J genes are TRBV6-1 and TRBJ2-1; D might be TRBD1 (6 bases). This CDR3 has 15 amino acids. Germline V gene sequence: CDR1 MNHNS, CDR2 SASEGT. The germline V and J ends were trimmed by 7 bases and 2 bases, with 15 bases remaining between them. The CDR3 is CASTQGLFPYNEQFF. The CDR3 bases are TGTGCCAGCACCCAGGGGTTGTTTCCCTACAATGAGCAGTTCTTC.

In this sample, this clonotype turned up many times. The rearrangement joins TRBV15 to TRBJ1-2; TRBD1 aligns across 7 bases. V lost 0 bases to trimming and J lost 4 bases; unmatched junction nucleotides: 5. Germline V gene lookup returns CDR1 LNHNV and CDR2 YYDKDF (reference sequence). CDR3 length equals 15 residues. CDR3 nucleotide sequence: TGTGCCACCAGCAGAGATCATGGGACAGCCTATGGCTACACCTTC. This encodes CATSRDHGTAYGYTF.

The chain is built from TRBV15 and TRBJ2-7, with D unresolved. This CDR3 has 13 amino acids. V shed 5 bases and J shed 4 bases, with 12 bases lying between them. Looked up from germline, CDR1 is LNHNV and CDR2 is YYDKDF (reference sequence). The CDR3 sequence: CATSSSVRYEQYF. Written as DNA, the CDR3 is TGTGCCACCAGCTCCTCAGTCAGGTACGAGCAGTACTTC.

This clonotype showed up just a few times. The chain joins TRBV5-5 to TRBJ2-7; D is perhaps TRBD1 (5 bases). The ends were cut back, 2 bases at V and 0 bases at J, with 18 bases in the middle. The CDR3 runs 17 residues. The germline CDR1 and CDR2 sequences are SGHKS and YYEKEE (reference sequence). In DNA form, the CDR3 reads TGTGCCAGCAGCTTTGCCCCCATCCCGACAGCCTCCTACGAGCAGTACTTC. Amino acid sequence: CASSFAPIPTASYEQYF.

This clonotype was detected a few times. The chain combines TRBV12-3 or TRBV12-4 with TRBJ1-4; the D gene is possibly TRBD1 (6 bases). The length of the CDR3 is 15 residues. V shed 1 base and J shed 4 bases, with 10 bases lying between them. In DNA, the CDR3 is TGTGCCAGCAGTTTAGGACAGGAGGATAATGAAAAACTGTTTTTT. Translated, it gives CASSLGQEDNEKLFF.

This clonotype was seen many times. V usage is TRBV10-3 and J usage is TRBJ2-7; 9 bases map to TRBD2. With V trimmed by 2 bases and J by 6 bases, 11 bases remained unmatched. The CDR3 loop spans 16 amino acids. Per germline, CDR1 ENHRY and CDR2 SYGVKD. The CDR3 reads CAISEAIAGALGEQYF. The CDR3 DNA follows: TGTGCCATCAGTGAGGCCATAGCGGGAGCCCTAGGCGAGCAGTACTTC.

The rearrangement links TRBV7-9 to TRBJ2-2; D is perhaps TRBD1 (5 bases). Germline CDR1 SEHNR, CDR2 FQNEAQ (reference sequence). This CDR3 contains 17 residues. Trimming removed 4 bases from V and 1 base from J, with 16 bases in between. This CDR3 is CASSSTTPRVNTGELFF. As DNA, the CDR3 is TGTGCCAGCAGCTCCACCACCCCCAGGGTGAACACCGGGGAGCTGTTTTTT.

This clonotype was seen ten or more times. The CDR3 nucleotides read TGTGCCAGCAGTTCAGACCACTACGAGCAGTACTTC. This gives the protein CASSSDHYEQYF. This chain joins TRBV6-5 and TRBJ2-7; no clear D. Between the trimmed V and J ends, which lost 4 bases and 3 bases, there was a span of 7 bases. CDR1 MNHEY and CDR2 SVGAGI come from the germline V gene. This CDR3 region has 12 residues.

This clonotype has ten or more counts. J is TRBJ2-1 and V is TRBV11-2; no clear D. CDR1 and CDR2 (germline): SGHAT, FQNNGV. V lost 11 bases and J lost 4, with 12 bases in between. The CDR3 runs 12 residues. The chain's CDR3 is CASTDGYNEQFF. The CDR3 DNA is TGTGCCTCTACTGACGGTTACAATGAGCAGTTCTTC.

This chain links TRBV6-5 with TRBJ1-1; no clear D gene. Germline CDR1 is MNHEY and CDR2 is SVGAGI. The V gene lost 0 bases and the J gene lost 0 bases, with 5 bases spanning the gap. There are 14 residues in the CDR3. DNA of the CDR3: TGTGCCAGCAGTTACTCGAAAATGAACACTGAAGCTTTCTTT. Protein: CASSYSKMNTEAFF.

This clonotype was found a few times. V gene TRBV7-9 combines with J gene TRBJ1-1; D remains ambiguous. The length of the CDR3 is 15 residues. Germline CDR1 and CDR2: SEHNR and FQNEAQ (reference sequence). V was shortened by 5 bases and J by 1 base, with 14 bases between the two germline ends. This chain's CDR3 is CASSAVGRPNTEAFF. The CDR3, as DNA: TGTGCCAGCAGCGCAGTCGGAAGACCGAACACTGAAGCTTTCTTT.

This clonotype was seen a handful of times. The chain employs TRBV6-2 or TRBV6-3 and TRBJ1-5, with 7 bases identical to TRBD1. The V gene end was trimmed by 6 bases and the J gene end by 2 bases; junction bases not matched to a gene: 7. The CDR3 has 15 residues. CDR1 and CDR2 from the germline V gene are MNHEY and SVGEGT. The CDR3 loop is CASRKTGNRNQPQHF. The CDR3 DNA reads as TGTGCCAGCAGAAAGACAGGGAATCGCAATCAGCCCCAGCATTTT.

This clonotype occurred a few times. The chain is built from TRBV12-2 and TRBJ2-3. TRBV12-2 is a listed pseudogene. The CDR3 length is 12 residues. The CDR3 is CASRLEMDTQYF. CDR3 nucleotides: TGTGCAAGTCGCTTAGAAATGGATACGCAGTATTTT.

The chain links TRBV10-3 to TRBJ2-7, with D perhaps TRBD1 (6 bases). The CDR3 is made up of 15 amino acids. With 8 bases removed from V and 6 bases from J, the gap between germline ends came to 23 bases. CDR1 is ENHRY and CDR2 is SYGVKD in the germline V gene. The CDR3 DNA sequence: TGTGCCATCCGTCAGGGGCAGGCCCGCTCCCTCGAGCAGTACTTC. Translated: CAIRQGQARSLEQYF.

Written as DNA, the CDR3 is TGTGCCAGCAGTTTATTGGGGACTAGCGGGAGTAATGAGCAGTTCTTC. It yields the protein CASSLLGTSGSNEQFF. The V call is TRBV27, the J call TRBJ2-1; TRBD2 aligns across 14 bases. The CDR3 loop spans 16 amino acids. The germline V gene encodes CDR1 MNHEY and CDR2 SMNVEV (reference sequence). With 1 base clipped from V and 7 bases from J, the junction kept 3 bases outside the gene matches.

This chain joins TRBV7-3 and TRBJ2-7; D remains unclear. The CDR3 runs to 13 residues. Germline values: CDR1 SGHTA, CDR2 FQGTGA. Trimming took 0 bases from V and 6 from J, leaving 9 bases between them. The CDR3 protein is CASSLTTSSEQYF. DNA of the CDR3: TGTGCCAGCAGCTTAACGACATCAAGCGAGCAGTACTTC.

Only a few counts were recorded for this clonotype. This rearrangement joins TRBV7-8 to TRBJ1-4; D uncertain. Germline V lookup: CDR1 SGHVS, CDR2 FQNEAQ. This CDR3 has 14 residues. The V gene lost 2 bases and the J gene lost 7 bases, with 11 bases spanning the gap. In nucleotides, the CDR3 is TGTGCCAGCAGCTTATCGGGAGGTGGTGAAAAACTGTTTTTT. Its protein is CASSLSGGGEKLFF.

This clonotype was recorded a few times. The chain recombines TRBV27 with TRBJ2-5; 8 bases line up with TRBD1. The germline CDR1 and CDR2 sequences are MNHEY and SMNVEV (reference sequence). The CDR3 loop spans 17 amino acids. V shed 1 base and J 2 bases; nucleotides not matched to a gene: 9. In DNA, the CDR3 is TGTGCCAGCAGTTTATTGCCCCGGGACAGGTTTCAAGAGACCCAGTACTTC. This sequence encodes CASSLLPRDRFQETQYF.

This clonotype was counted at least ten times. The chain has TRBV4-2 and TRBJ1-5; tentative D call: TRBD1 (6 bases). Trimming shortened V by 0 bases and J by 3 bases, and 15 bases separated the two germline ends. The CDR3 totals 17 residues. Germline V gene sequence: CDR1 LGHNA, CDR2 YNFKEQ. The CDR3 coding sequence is TGTGCCAGCAGCCAAGATCATTCAGGGGTTATCAATCAGCCCCAGCATTTT. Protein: CASSQDHSGVINQPQHF.

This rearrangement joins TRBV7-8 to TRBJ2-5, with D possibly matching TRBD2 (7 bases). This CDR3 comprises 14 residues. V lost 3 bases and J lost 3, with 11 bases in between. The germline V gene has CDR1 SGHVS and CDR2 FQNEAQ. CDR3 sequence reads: CASSFGGAEETQYF. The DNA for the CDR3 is TGTGCCAGCAGCTTTGGGGGGGCCGAAGAGACCCAGTACTTC.

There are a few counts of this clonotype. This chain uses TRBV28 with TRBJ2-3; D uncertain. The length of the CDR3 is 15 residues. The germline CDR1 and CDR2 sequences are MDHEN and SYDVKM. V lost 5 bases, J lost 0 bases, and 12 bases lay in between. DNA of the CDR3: TGTGCCAGCAGTCGCGCCCGGGCGAGCACAGATACGCAGTATTTT. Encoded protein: CASSRARASTDTQYF.

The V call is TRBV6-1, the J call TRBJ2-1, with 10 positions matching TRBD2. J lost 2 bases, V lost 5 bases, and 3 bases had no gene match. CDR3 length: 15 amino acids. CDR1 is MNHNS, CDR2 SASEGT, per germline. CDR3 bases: TGTGCCAGCAGTATCGGGACTAGCGCCTACAATGAGCAGTTCTTC. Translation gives CASSIGTSAYNEQFF.

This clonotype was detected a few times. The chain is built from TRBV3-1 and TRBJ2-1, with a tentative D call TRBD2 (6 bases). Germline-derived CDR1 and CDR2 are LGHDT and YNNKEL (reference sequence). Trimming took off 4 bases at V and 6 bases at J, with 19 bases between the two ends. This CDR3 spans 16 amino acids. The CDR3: CASSLTFGGGTNEQFF. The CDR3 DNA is TGTGCCAGCAGCCTCACCTTCGGGGGTGGTACCAATGAGCAGTTCTTC.

CDR3 region: CASSFTGTGTYEQYF. The CDR3 DNA follows: TGTGCCAGCAGCTTTACCGGGACAGGTACCTACGAGCAGTACTTC. The chain uses TRBV7-6 and TRBJ2-7; 8 bases line up with TRBD1. CDR1 and CDR2 from the germline V gene are SGHVS and FNYEAQ. The CDR3 is 15 residues long. Trimming at V came to 3 bases and at J to 2 bases, leaving 6 bases not matched to a gene.

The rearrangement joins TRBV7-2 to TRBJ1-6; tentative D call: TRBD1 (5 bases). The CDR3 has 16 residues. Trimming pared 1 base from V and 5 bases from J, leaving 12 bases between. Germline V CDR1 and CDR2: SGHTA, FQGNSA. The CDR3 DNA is TGTGCCAGCAGCTTAGTCCCAGGGCCAAATAATTCACCCCTCCACTTT. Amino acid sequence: CASSLVPGPNNSPLHF.

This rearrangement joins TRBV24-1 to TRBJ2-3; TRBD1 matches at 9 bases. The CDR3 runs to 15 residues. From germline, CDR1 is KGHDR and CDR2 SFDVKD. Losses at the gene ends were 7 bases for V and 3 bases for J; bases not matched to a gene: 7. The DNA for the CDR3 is TGTGCCACCAGCCCTGGGACAGGGTTGACAGATACGCAGTATTTT. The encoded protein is CATSPGTGLTDTQYF.

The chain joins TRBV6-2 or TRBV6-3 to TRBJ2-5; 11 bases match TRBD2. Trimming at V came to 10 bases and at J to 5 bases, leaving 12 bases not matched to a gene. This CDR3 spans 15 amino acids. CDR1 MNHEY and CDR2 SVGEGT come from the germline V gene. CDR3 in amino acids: CATILAGGRGETQYF. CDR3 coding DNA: TGTGCCACCATCCTAGCGGGGGGCCGGGGGGAGACCCAGTACTTC.

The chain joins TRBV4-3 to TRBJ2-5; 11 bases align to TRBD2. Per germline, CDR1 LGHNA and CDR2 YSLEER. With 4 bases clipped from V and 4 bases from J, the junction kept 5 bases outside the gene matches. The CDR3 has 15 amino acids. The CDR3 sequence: CASSRLAGKAETQYF. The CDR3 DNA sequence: TGCGCCAGCAGCCGACTAGCGGGGAAAGCAGAGACCCAGTACTTC.